These 6 T cell receptor beta chains originate from one sample sequenced in a study of coeliac disease. The table came from immunoSEQ multiplex PCR; TCRdb's copy has only in-frame clones and leaves some out. The sample records thousands of clones, 60% to 80% being singletons. What these receptors recognize is not known. Whole-study findings and limits: Active celiac intraepithelial and lamina propria samples had lower TRB and TRG clonality than control samples.

Sequenced input: lamina propria lymphocytes from the gut. The receptors were sampled from a woman aged 18-29 years with active celiac disease.

The CDR3 sequence is CASSAEWDSSYNEQFF. The CDR3 DNA reads TGTGCCAGCAGCGCTGAGTGGGACAGCTCCTACAATGAGCAGTTCTTC. The V and J genes are TRBV9 and TRBJ2-1; TRBD1 matches 7 bases. CDR1 and CDR2 (germline): SGDLS, YYNGEE. The CDR3 contains 16 residues. With V trimmed by 3 bases and J by 0 bases, 6 bases remained unmatched.

This rearrangement joins TRBV10-1 to TRBJ2-2; 14 bases line up with TRBD2. The length of the CDR3 is 18 residues. Germline V gene lookup returns CDR1 WNHNN and CDR2 SYGVQD (reference sequence). V shed 0 bases and J 0 bases; nucleotides not matched to a gene: 0. CDR3 nucleotides: TGCGCCAGCAGTGAGTCGACTAGCGGGAGGGCGAACACCGGGGAGCTGTTTTTT. Amino acid sequence: CASSESTSGRANTGELFF.

The chain is built from TRBV11-2 and TRBJ1-5, with D tentatively TRBD1 (5 bases). Germline loops: CDR1 SGHAT, CDR2 FQNNGV. The CDR3 runs to 14 residues. With 6 bases removed from V and 3 bases from J, the gap between germline ends came to 12 bases. CDR3: CASSQTAVNQPQHF. The CDR3 nucleotides read TGTGCCAGCAGTCAGACAGCAGTCAATCAGCCCCAGCATTTT.

V gene TRBV10-3 combines with J gene TRBJ1-1; D is possibly TRBD1 (6 bases). The CDR3 is made up of 13 amino acids. The V end lost 0 bases, the J end lost 4 bases, and 6 bases lay between the germline ends. In germline, CDR1 is ENHRY, CDR2 SYGVKD. The chain's CDR3 is CAISESGGTEAFF. The DNA of the CDR3 is TGTGCCATCAGTGAGTCAGGGGGCACTGAAGCTTTCTTT.

The chain is built from TRBV7-9 and TRBJ2-1; D is unresolved. Trimming left V 2 bases short and J 9 bases short, with 5 bases between. Germline-derived CDR1 and CDR2 are SEHNR and FQNEAQ (reference sequence). The CDR3 sequence is 11 residues long. The CDR3, as DNA: TGTGCCAGCAGCTTATCGTCTGAGCAGTTCTTC. Its translation: CASSLSSEQFF.

The chain is built from TRBV9 and TRBJ2-1; 8 bases agree with TRBD2. CDR3 length: 17 amino acids. Trimming took 4 bases from V and 5 from J; bases not matched to a gene: 14. CDR1 is SGDLS and CDR2 is YYNGEE in the germline V gene. The CDR3 region is CASSPRGQREIHNEQFF. The DNA of the CDR3 is TGTGCCAGCAGCCCTAGGGGTCAGCGGGAGATCCACAATGAGCAGTTCTTC.